Below, 6 T cell receptor beta chains from the same sample are listed, as sequenced in a study of blood T cells in healthy people across ages (dated by TCRdb to between 2015 and 2017). Library creation used 5' RACE. The sequencer listed for this sample is Illumina HiSeq 2500. A second roughly 7 to 12 cycle PCR used a sample-barcoded 5' primer and a J-beta primer mix. TCRdb reprocessed the public reads (quality trimming at Q25 with fastp, clone calling with MiXCR) and kept in-frame beta chains. Records with the same CDR3 protein are collapsed into one entry carrying the most frequent genes and DNA. The sample has hundreds of thousands of distinct CDR3 sequences on record, roughly 44% of them singletons. The ten largest make up roughly 18% of the sample. Sequencing was carried out using blood. The receptors shown here come from a man aged 55 to 69 in good health.

The chain carries TRBV29-1 and TRBJ2-3; 7 nucleotides match TRBD1. The CDR3 totals 14 residues. The V and J ends lost 6 bases and 0 bases, in that order; junction bases with no gene match: 6. Germline V gene data show CDR1 as SQVTM and CDR2 as ANQGSEA. CDR3: CSVSRDRSTDTQYF. CDR3 in DNA: TGCAGCGTCAGCCGGGACAGAAGCACAGATACGCAGTATTTT.

The rearrangement joins TRBV6-5 to TRBJ2-7; 9 bases agree with TRBD2. The J call may be wrong; the DNA end is better matched by TRBJ2-5. The CDR3 has 15 residues. Germline loops: CDR1 MNHEY, CDR2 SVGAGI. The CDR3 reads CASSHPRGSGGTQYF. CDR3 nucleotide sequence: TGTGCCAGCAGTCACCCCAGGGGTAGCGGGGGGACCCAGTACTTC.

The genes are TRBV29-1 and TRBJ1-2, with 8 bases identical to TRBD1. The trim removed 4 bases at V and 8 bases at J, leaving 9 bases unmatched. Germline V gives CDR1 SQVTM, CDR2 ANQGSEA. The CDR3 spans 13 residues. CDR3 bases: TGCAGCGTTGTGGGGCAGGGGGCGAAGGGCTACACCTTC. It specifies CSVVGQGAKGYTF.

This clonotype was picked up a small number of times. The chain carries TRBV14 and TRBJ1-4, with D hard to call. The length of the CDR3 is 18 residues. Germline V gene lookup returns CDR1 SGHDN and CDR2 FVKESK. V shed 2 bases and J shed 0 bases, with 16 bases lying between them. The CDR3 DNA follows: TGTGCCAGCAGCCAAAGTGTTTTTGGCAGAGCAACTAATGAAAAACTGTTTTTT. Its protein is CASSQSVFGRATNEKLFF.

This chain joins TRBV29-1 and TRBJ2-1; D call uncertain. The CDR3 has 15 residues. V lost 1 base to trimming and J lost 0 bases, with 10 bases between them. The germline V gene encodes CDR1 SQVTM and CDR2 ANQGSEA. CDR3 bases: TGCAGCGTTGAAGGCTCCCTCAGCTCCTACAATGAGCAGTTCTTC. Residues: CSVEGSLSSYNEQFF.

The chain employs TRBV12-3 or TRBV12-4 and TRBJ1-4; no clear D. The CDR3 is 14 amino acids. Trimming cost V 3 bases and J 8 bases, with 13 bases left between them. The CDR3 DNA reads as TGTGCCAGCAGTTTGAGGTCCGGTGGAGAAAAACTGTTTTTT. Its translation is CASSLRSGGEKLFF.